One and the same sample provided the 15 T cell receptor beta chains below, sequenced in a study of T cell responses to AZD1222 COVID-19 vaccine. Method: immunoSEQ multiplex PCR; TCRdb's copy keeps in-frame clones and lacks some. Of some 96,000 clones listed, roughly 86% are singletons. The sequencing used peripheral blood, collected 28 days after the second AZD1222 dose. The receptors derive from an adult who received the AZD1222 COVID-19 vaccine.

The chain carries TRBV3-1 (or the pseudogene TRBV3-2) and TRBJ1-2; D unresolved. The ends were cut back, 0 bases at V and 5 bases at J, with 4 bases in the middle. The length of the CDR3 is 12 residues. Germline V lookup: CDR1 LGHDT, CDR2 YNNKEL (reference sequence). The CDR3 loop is CASSQEGYGYTF. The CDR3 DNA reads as TGTGCCAGCAGCCAAGAAGGTTATGGCTACACCTTC.

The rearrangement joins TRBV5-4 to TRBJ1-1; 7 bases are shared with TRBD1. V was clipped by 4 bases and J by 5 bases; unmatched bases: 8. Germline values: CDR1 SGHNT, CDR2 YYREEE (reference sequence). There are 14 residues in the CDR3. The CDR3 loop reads CASSPGIQGTEAFF. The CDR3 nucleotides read TGTGCCAGCAGCCCAGGAATACAGGGGACTGAAGCTTTCTTT.

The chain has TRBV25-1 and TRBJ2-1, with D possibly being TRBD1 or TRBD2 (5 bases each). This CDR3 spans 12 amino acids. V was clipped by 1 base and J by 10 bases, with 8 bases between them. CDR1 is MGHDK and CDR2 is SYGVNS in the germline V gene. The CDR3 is CASSELGREQFF. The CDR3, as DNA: TGTGCCAGCAGTGAATTGGGACGAGAGCAGTTCTTC.

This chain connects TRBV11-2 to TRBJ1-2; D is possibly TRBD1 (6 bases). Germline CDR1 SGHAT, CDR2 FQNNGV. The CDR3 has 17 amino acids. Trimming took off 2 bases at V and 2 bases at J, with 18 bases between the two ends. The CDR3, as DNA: TGTGCCAGCAGCTTAAGACGCAGGGGTGAAAAGAACTATGGCTACACCTTC. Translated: CASSLRRRGEKNYGYTF.

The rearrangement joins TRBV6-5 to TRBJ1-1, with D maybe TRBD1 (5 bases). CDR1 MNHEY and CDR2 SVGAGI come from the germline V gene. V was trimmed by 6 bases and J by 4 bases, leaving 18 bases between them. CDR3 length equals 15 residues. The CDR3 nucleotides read TGTGCCAGCAGCCCGACCTTTGGCAGGGTCACTGAAGCTTTCTTT. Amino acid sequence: CASSPTFGRVTEAFF.

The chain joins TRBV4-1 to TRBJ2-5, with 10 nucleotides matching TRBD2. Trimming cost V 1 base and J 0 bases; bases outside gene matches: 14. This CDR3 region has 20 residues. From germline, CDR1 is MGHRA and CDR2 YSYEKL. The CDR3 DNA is TGCGCCAGCAGCCAAGTCGGGCTAGCGGGAGCCGTAGGGTACCAAGAGACCCAGTACTTC. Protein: CASSQVGLAGAVGYQETQYF.

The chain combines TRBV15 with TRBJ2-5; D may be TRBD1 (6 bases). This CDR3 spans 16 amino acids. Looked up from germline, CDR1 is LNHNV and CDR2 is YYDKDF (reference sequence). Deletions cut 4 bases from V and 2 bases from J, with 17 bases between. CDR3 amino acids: CATSKLRDTEQETQYF. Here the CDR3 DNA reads TGTGCCACCAGCAAACTCCGGGACACTGAGCAAGAGACCCAGTACTTC.

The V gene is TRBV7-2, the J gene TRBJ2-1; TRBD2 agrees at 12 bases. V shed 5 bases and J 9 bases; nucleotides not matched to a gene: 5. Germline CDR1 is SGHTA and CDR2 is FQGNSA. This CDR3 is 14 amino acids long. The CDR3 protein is CASSRTSGNGEQFF. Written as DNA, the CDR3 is TGTGCCAGCAGCCGGACTAGCGGGAATGGTGAGCAGTTCTTC. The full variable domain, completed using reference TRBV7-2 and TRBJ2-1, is GAGVSQSPSNKVTEKGKDVELRCDPISGHTALYWYRQSLGQGLEFLIYFQGNSAPDKSGLPSDRFSAERTGGSVSTLTIQRTQQEDSAVYLCASSRTSGNGEQFFGPGTRLTVL.

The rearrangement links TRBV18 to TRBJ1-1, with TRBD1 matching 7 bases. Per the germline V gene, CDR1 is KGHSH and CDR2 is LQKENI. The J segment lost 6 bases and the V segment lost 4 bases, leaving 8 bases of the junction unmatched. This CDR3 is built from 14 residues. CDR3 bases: TGTGCCAGCTCACTCGACAGGGCAAGTCCTGAAGCTTTCTTT. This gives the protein CASSLDRASPEAFF. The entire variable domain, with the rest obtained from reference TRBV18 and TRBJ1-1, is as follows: NAGVMQNPRHLVRRRGQEARLRCSPMKGHSHVYWYRQLPEEGLKFMVYLQKENIIDESGMPKERFSAEFPKEGPSILRIQQVVRGDSAAYFCASSLDRASPEAFFGQGTRLTVV.

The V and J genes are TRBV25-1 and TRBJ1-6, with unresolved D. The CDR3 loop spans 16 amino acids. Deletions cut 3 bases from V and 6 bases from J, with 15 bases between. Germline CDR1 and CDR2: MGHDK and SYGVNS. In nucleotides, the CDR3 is TGTGCCAGCAGTGACTTAAAGGCGGGATTTAATTCACCCCTCCACTTT. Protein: CASSDLKAGFNSPLHF.

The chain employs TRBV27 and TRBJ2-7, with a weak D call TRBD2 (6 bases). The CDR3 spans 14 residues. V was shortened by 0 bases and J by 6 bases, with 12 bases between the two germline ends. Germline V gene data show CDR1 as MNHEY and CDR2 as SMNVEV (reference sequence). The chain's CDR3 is CASSLSGFGGEQYF. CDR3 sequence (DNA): TGTGCCAGCAGTTTATCAGGGTTCGGGGGCGAGCAGTACTTC.

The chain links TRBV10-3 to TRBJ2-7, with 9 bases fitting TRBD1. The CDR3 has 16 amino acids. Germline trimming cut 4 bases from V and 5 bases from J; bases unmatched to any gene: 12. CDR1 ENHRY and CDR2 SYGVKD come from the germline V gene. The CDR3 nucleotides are TGTGCCATCAGTGCCCTCGGACAGGGGAGCATGGACGAGCAGTACTTC. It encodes CAISALGQGSMDEQYF.

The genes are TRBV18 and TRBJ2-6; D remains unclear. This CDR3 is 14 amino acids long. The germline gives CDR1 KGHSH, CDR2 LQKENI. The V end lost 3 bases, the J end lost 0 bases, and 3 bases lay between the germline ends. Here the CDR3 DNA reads TGTGCCAGCTCACCGATCTCTGGGGCCAACGTCCTGACTTTC. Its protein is CASSPISGANVLTF.

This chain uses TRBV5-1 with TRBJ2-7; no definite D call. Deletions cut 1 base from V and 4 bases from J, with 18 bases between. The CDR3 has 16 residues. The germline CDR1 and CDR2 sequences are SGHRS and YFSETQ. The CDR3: CASSLSPGRNTYEQYF. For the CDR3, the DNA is TGCGCCAGCAGCTTGTCCCCTGGACGAAATACATACGAGCAGTACTTC.

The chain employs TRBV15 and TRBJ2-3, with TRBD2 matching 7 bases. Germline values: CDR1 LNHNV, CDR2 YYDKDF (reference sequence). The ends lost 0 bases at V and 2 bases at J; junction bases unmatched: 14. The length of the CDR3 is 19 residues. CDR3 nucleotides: TGTGCCACCAGCAGAGATAGGCTAGCGGAGCTTCTGGACACAGATACGCAGTATTTT. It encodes CATSRDRLAELLDTDTQYF. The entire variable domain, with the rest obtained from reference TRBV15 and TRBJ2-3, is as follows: DAMVIQNPRYQVTQFGKPVTLSCSQTLNHNVMYWYQQKSSQAPKLLFHYYDKDFNNEADTPDNFQSRRPNTSFCFLDIRSPGLGDTAMYLCATSRDRLAELLDTDTQYFGPGTRLTVL.